The clone carrying this TCR beta chain was counted at least ten times. Antigen unknown. The CDR3 is 13 amino acids. With 6 bases removed from V and 5 bases from J, the gap between germline ends came to 13 bases. Per germline, CDR1 MNHEY and CDR2 SVGAGI. This sample is part of a study of T-cell memory formation after mild COVID-19. For the study at large: The study found TCR clusters largely donor specific.

cDNA libraries for TCR alpha and TCR beta, carrying sample barcodes and UMIs, came from 5'RACE with constant-segment primers. MiXCR, applied by TCRdb to the 5' RACE reads, yields one record per CDR3 protein. The sample consists of about 180,000 distinct CDR3 sequences, about 18% of them appearing once. Whole-study results and caveats: For contracting clones, CD4+ ones sat mainly in CM and EM, CD8+ in EMRA. Later expanders leaned CD4+, whereas day 15 to 85 contracting clones were balanced CD4/CD8.

The V and J genes are TRBV6-5 and TRBJ2-5; D is ambiguous. This clonotype was obtained from a man younger than 30 who had mild COVID-19 (a few samples of this study predate the infection). Cell type and time point are not known. Sequenced material: PBMCs or a T cell subset sorted from them (not recorded which). CDR3 amino acids: CASRTLLIETQYF. For the CDR3, the DNA is TGTGCCAGCAGAACACTGCTGATCGAGACCCAGTACTTC.